A single sample gave rise to the 16 T cell receptor beta chains below, sequenced in a study of shared clonotypes between healthy human individuals. CD45RO-negative, CCR7-positively selected cells formed the naive CD8 fraction, excluding terminally differentiated effector memory CD45RA+ cells. The protocol was immunoSEQ multiplex PCR, while the TCRdb copy is restricted to in-frame clones and leaves out a portion. Of 2 million or so clones in the sample, around 96% were seen once. Material for sequencing was naive CD8+ T cells sorted from blood. The receptors derive from a young man in good health.

The rearrangement uses TRBV2 and TRBJ1-2; 7 bases agree with TRBD1. Germline V gives CDR1 SNHLY, CDR2 FYNNEI. The CDR3 runs to 15 residues. The V segment lost 1 base and the J segment 5 bases; nucleotides outside the gene matches: 7. Written as DNA, the CDR3 is TGTGCCAGCAGTGAAGGACAGGGAGGTCCGTATGGCTACACCTTC. This translates into CASSEGQGGPYGYTF. Based on the CDR3 plus reference TRBV2 and TRBJ1-2, the full variable domain is EPEVTQTPSHQVTQMGQEVILRCVPISNHLYFYWYRQILGQKVEFLVSFYNNEISEKSEIFDDQFSVERPDGSNFTLKIRSTKLEDSAMYFCASSEGQGGPYGYTFGSGTRLTVV.

This clone was seen just once. This sequence joins TRBV7-3 and TRBJ2-5, with D unresolved. This CDR3 region has 15 residues. Germline CDR1 and CDR2: SGHTA and FQGTGA. V was cut by 1 base and J by 1 base, with 10 bases left in between. CDR3 DNA sequence: TGTGCCAGCAGCTTAATGGGCGGCTTCCAAGAGACCCAGTACTTC. The encoded protein is CASSLMGGFQETQYF.

CDR3 in amino acids: CASSIDTDADTQYF. In DNA form, the CDR3 reads TGTGCCAGCAGCATCGACACCGATGCAGATACGCAGTATTTT. The chain joins TRBV9 to TRBJ2-3; D uncertain. CDR1 is SGDLS and CDR2 is YYNGEE in the germline V gene. Between the trimmed V and J ends, which lost 4 bases and 4 bases, there was a span of 13 bases. This CDR3 is 14 amino acids long.

This chain uses TRBV6-1 with TRBJ2-7, with 8 bases aligning to TRBD2. This CDR3 has 16 amino acids. J was trimmed by 1 base and V by 4 bases; bases with no gene match: 9. Looked up from germline, CDR1 is MNHNS and CDR2 is SASEGT. Here the CDR3 reads CASSVFVASGSYEQYF. For the CDR3, the DNA is TGTGCCAGCAGTGTCTTTGTGGCTAGCGGGTCCTACGAGCAGTACTTC.

In its sample, this clone was seen a few times. The chain is built from TRBV29-1 and TRBJ1-2, with TRBD1 identical over 8 bases. Germline-derived CDR1 and CDR2 are SQVTM and ANQGSEA. The CDR3 consists of 15 residues. Trimming took 2 bases from V and 3 from J; bases not matched to a gene: 8. The CDR3 nucleotides read TGCAGCGTTGAAAGATTGCTACAGGGGGACTATGGCTACACCTTC. It translates to CSVERLLQGDYGYTF.

The V gene is TRBV27, the J gene TRBJ2-1; 9 bases agree with TRBD2. The J segment lost 8 bases and the V segment lost 5 bases, leaving 19 bases of the junction unmatched. CDR3 size: 18 residues. Germline V gene sequence: CDR1 MNHEY, CDR2 SMNVEV (reference sequence). This CDR3 reads CASSPDRVQAGGRDEQFF. CDR3 nucleotide sequence: TGTGCCAGCAGTCCCGACAGGGTGCAGGCGGGAGGGCGGGATGAGCAGTTCTTC.

The chain combines TRBV10-3 with TRBJ1-2; D may be TRBD1 (6 bases). CDR1 is ENHRY, CDR2 SYGVKD, per germline. V lost 0 bases and J lost 6, with 20 bases in between. The CDR3 runs 17 residues. CDR3 region: CAISESKGNRDSHGYTF. In DNA, the CDR3 is TGTGCCATCAGTGAGTCGAAAGGTAACAGGGATTCCCATGGCTACACCTTC.

The CDR3 protein is CASGTGQGLSYEQYF. The CDR3 DNA reads TGTGCTAGTGGTACGGGACAGGGCCTATCCTACGAGCAGTACTTC. This chain uses TRBV12-5 with TRBJ2-7; 9 bases agree with TRBD1. The CDR3 has 15 amino acids. CDR1 LGHNT and CDR2 FRNRAP come from the germline V gene. V lost 5 bases to trimming and J lost 1 base; unmatched junction nucleotides: 6.

This chain links TRBV6-5 with TRBJ2-7, with 12 bases aligning to TRBD2. Germline V lookup: CDR1 MNHEY, CDR2 SVGAGI. This CDR3 comprises 16 residues. Losses at the gene ends were 4 bases for V and 3 bases for J; bases not matched to a gene: 7. Here the CDR3 reads CASSFGTSGLYYEQYF. In DNA, the CDR3 is TGTGCCAGCAGTTTTGGGACTAGCGGGCTTTACTACGAGCAGTACTTC.

The chain joins TRBV5-4 to TRBJ2-3; TRBD2 matches at 8 bases. Germline V gene data show CDR1 as SGHNT and CDR2 as YYREEE (reference sequence). CDR3 length equals 16 residues. Unmatched junction bases numbered 9, after V lost 4 bases and J lost 2 bases. CDR3: CASSHIAGPTTDTQYF. In nucleotides, the CDR3 is TGTGCCAGCAGCCACATAGCGGGGCCCACCACAGATACGCAGTATTTT.

As for this clone: The same CDR3 also results from other DNA sequences found in this sample. The chain is built from TRBV5-1 and TRBJ2-7; D not resolved. CDR3 length: 13 amino acids. Per the germline V gene, CDR1 is SGHRS and CDR2 is YFSETQ. V was trimmed by 0 bases and J by 1 base, leaving 5 bases between them. The CDR3 sequence is CASSLAASYEQYF. The CDR3 nucleotides are TGCGCCAGCAGCTTGGCCGCATCCTACGAGCAGTACTTC.

On this clone: The sample holds other DNA sequences that translate to the same CDR3. The V and J genes are TRBV2 and TRBJ1-4; D possibly corresponds to TRBD1 (5 bases). V was clipped by 6 bases and J by 7 bases, with 9 bases between them. Germline CDR1 is SNHLY and CDR2 is FYNNEI. This CDR3 is built from 12 residues. This CDR3 is CASRDGGEKLFF. CDR3 sequence (DNA): TGTGCCAGCAGGGATGGGGGTGAAAAACTGTTTTTT.

The chain recombines TRBV7-6 with TRBJ2-1, with TRBD2 matching 11 bases. The CDR3 covers 14 residues. V lost 2 bases and J lost 6; bases outside the gene matches: 0. Germline CDR1 reads SGHVS; CDR2 reads FNYEAQ. The CDR3 DNA reads TGTGCCAGCAGCTTACTAGCGGGAGGCAATGAGCAGTTCTTC. This gives the protein CASSLLAGGNEQFF.

The chain uses TRBV5-4 and TRBJ2-1; 13 nucleotides align to TRBD2. There are 16 residues in the CDR3. Germline V gene lookup returns CDR1 SGHNT and CDR2 YYREEE (reference sequence). Trimming at V came to 6 bases and at J to 6 bases, leaving 9 bases not matched to a gene. DNA for the CDR3: TGTGCCAGCAACCTGATGACTAGCGGGGGGCCCAATGAGCAGTTCTTC. It codes for CASNLMTSGGPNEQFF.

The chain combines TRBV4-1 with TRBJ1-1, with a tentative D call TRBD1 (6 bases). V lost 0 bases to trimming and J lost 8 bases, with 10 bases between them. The V gene's germline CDR1 is MGHRA and CDR2 YSYEKL. The CDR3 length is 13 residues. The CDR3 DNA is TGCGCCAGCAGCCAAGATAGGGGGGGCGAAGCTTTCTTT. Translating it yields CASSQDRGGEAFF.

The V gene is TRBV11-2, the J gene TRBJ1-1; D perhaps matches TRBD1 (5 bases). The germline V and J ends were trimmed by 1 base and 4 bases, with 13 bases remaining between them. The V gene's germline CDR1 is SGHAT and CDR2 FQNNGV. The CDR3 covers 15 residues. Written as DNA, the CDR3 is TGTGCCAGCAGCTTAGGTGTGGGGCGTCTCACTGAAGCTTTCTTT. Amino acids: CASSLGVGRLTEAFF.